This T cell receptor (beta chain) derives from a study of blood T cell repertoires in COVID-19. Turning to the study itself: There were acute and convalescent COVID-19 samples, and they came from the United States, Italy and Spain. PBMCs, B-cell-depleted T cells, or T cells provided the cDNA or gDNA that made up the material.

CDR1 is KGHDR, CDR2 SFDVKD, per germline. The V end was cut by 4 bases, the J end by 0 bases, with 9 bases between. CDR3 length: 16 amino acids. Original processing methods: Amplification with reference gene primers provided the estimates of nucleated cell counts. Sequencing used immunoSEQ multiplex PCR; TCRdb keeps in-frame clones, though not all of them. V and J calls and clone size are copied from that table; D and trimming were computed from the DNA. The sample consists of around 100,000 clones, about 90% of them appearing once. This sequence was found in a human donor in a cohort sampled during active COVID-19. Sequenced material: peripheral blood. The chain recombines TRBV24-1 with TRBJ2-6; maybe TRBD1 (6 bases). The CDR3 loop is CATSERDISGANVLTF. The CDR3 DNA is TGTGCCACCAGTGAACGGGACATCTCTGGGGCCAACGTCCTGACTTTC.